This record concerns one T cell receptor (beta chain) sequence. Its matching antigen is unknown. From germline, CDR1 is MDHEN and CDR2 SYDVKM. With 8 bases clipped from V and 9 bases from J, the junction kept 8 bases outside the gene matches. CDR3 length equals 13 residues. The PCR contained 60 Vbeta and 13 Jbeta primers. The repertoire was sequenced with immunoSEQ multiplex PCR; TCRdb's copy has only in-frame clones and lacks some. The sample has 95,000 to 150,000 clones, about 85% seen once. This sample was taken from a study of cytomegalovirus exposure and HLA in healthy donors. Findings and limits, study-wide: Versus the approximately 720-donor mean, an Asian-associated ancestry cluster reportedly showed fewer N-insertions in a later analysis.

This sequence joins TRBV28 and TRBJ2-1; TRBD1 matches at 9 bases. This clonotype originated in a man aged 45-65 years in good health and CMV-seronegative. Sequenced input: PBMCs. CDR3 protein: CASESNRGREQFF. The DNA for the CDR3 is TGTGCCAGCGAAAGTAACAGGGGGCGTGAGCAGTTCTTC.